One and the same sample provided the 19 T cell receptor beta chains below, sequenced in a study of beta chain features in type 1 diabetes. TCRB transcripts that were expressed got sequenced, as all of the isolated RNA had been reverse transcribed. Measured with immunoSEQ multiplex PCR; TCRdb has only the in-frame clones, and not every one. The profile shows 500,000 to 700,000 clones, roughly a sixth of them singletons. The sample comprised naive CD4+ T cells from blood. The receptors derive from a man younger than 35 in good health.

V and J are TRBV4-2 and TRBJ2-4, with D possibly being TRBD1 or TRBD2 (5 bases each). V lost 4 bases and J lost 13, with 23 bases in between. The germline gives CDR1 LGHNA, CDR2 YNFKEQ. This CDR3 region has 15 residues. Here the CDR3 DNA reads TGTGCCAGCAGCCCCCCTGATGGGACGGCCTTTAGACAGTACTTC. This translates into CASSPPDGTAFRQYF.

V gene TRBV20-1 combines with J gene TRBJ2-1; D is undetermined. There are 10 residues in the CDR3. Germline CDR1 and CDR2: DFQATT and SNEGSKA (reference sequence). Deletions cut 6 bases from V and 6 bases from J, with 6 bases between. The CDR3: CSAHSNEQFF. The CDR3 nucleotides read TGCAGTGCGCACAGCAATGAGCAGTTCTTC.

There are a few counts of this clone. The chain couples TRBV2 to TRBJ2-3; TRBD2 matches 12 bases. The CDR3 length is 13 residues. Trimming cost V 10 bases and J 8 bases; bases outside gene matches: 7. Per the germline V gene, CDR1 is SNHLY and CDR2 is FYNNEI. The CDR3 nucleotides read TGTGCCACCGGACTAGCGGGACGGGGTACGCAGTATTTT. Translation: CATGLAGRGTQYF.

The rearrangement joins TRBV19 to TRBJ1-2, with a weak D call TRBD1 (6 bases). From germline, CDR1 is LNHDA and CDR2 SQIVND (reference sequence). Trimming stripped 8 bases from V and 6 bases from J, with 16 bases between. The CDR3 consists of 13 residues. In nucleotides, the CDR3 is TGTGCCAGTGCGGTCAGGGGAAGTCATGGCTACACCTTC. This gives the protein CASAVRGSHGYTF.

This clone was detected a few times. The chain uses TRBV11-2 and TRBJ1-2; tentatively, D is TRBD1 (5 bases). Germline V CDR1 and CDR2: SGHAT, FQNNGV. This CDR3 region has 15 residues. With 6 bases removed from V and 4 bases from J, the gap between germline ends came to 18 bases. In nucleotides, the CDR3 is TGTGCCAGCAGGGCAATGAAAGGGGCTGGCTATGGCTACACCTTC. This sequence encodes CASRAMKGAGYGYTF.

This clone was picked up a small number of times. The chain uses TRBV7-2 and TRBJ2-1; perhaps TRBD2 as D (6 bases). The CDR3 extends over 16 amino acids. CDR1 and CDR2 (germline): SGHTA, FQGNSA. Trimming removed 5 bases at V and 6 bases at J, with 20 bases between. CDR3: CASSPSRGGRANEQFF. In DNA form, the CDR3 reads TGTGCCAGCAGCCCGTCGCGGGGCGGAAGGGCCAATGAGCAGTTCTTC.

This clone appeared a few times. The rearrangement links TRBV28 to TRBJ2-5; 8 bases match TRBD1. The junction had 3 bases not matched to a gene; V was cut back by 4 bases and J by 5 bases. There are 13 residues in the CDR3. Germline CDR1 is MDHEN and CDR2 is SYDVKM. The CDR3 DNA reads as TGTGCCAGCAGTTCAGGGGGCAGGGAGACCCAGTACTTC. Residues: CASSSGGRETQYF.

The chain combines TRBV7-9 with TRBJ1-5; TRBD1 is a possible D gene (5 bases). The CDR3 has 17 residues. Germline CDR1 reads SEHNR; CDR2 reads FQNEAQ (reference sequence). V was cut by 0 bases and J by 7 bases, with 19 bases left in between. This CDR3 reads CASSLAGRQGLLQPQHF. CDR3 bases: TGTGCCAGCAGCTTAGCGGGCCGCCAGGGTTTATTACAGCCCCAGCATTTT.

In its sample, this clone was seen a few times. V gene TRBV7-2 combines with J gene TRBJ2-6; D not resolved. V lost 5 bases and J 0 bases, leaving 5 bases between the germline ends. The CDR3 runs 14 residues. Germline CDR1 reads SGHTA; CDR2 reads FQGNSA. In nucleotides, the CDR3 is TGTGCCAGCAGCCCCGACTCTGGGGCCAACGTCCTGACTTTC. Translation: CASSPDSGANVLTF.

V gene TRBV9 combines with J gene TRBJ2-2, with D perhaps TRBD1 or TRBD2 (5 bases each). Germline V gene sequence: CDR1 SGDLS, CDR2 YYNGEE. This CDR3 has 14 amino acids. Trimming removed 0 bases at V and 6 bases at J, with 9 bases between. CDR3 sequence (DNA): TGTGCCAGCAGCGTAGTAGGGGACGCCGGGGAGCTGTTTTTT. It encodes CASSVVGDAGELFF.

This clone has only a few counts. The CDR3 spells CASSEGGSYNEQFF. The CDR3 DNA sequence: TGTGCCAGCAGCGAGGGTGGATCCTACAATGAGCAGTTCTTC. V usage is TRBV9 and J usage is TRBJ2-1; D is uncertain. V was pared by 3 bases and J by 1 base, with 8 bases between. Germline V lookup: CDR1 SGDLS, CDR2 YYNGEE. This CDR3 region has 14 residues. The complete variable domain, with remaining parts taken from reference TRBV9 and TRBJ2-1, reads DSGVTQTPKHLITATGQRVTLRCSPRSGDLSVYWYQQSLDQGLQFLIQYYNGEERAKGNILERFSAQQFPDLHSELNLSSLELGDSALYFCASSEGGSYNEQFFGPGTRLTVL.

This chain connects TRBV19 to TRBJ2-7; 8 nucleotides line up with TRBD1. The CDR3 extends over 14 amino acids. Germline V gene data show CDR1 as LNHDA and CDR2 as SQIVND (reference sequence). Germline trimming cut 3 bases from V and 3 bases from J; bases unmatched to any gene: 4. The CDR3 DNA sequence: TGTGCCAGTAGTATTTCCGGGACAGGCTACGAGCAGTACTTC. This sequence encodes CASSISGTGYEQYF.

This clone has just a few counts. The chain has TRBV5-5 and TRBJ1-5, with 7 bases fitting TRBD1. The CDR3 runs 12 residues. Germline V lookup: CDR1 SGHKS, CDR2 YYEKEE (reference sequence). The V segment lost 8 bases and the J segment 7 bases; nucleotides outside the gene matches: 6. The CDR3 region is CARDRRDQPQHF. CDR3 in DNA: TGTGCCAGGGACAGGCGGGACCAGCCCCAGCATTTT.

This chain's CDR3 is CASIPGEDQPQHF. Here the CDR3 DNA reads TGTGCCAGCATCCCAGGGGAAGATCAGCCCCAGCATTTT. V usage is TRBV25-1 and J usage is TRBJ1-5, with D possibly matching TRBD1 (6 bases). Germline-derived CDR1 and CDR2 are MGHDK and SYGVNS. The CDR3 spans 13 residues. Trimming took 7 bases from V and 5 from J, leaving 12 bases between them.

This sequence joins TRBV28 and TRBJ1-2; TRBD1 is a possible D gene (5 bases). Germline values: CDR1 MDHEN, CDR2 SYDVKM. Trimming removed 10 bases at V and 8 bases at J, with 20 bases between. The CDR3 is 13 amino acids. This chain's CDR3 is CATRGRDPGGYTF. CDR3 bases: TGTGCCACGCGGGGCCGGGACCCGGGCGGCTACACCTTC.

This clone was counted a single time. This sample also contains other DNA sequences that code for the same CDR3. V usage is TRBV5-1 and J usage is TRBJ1-1; D unresolved. Germline CDR1 is SGHRS and CDR2 is YFSETQ. V dropped 2 bases and J dropped 5 bases, with 4 bases sitting between them. This CDR3 region has 11 residues. The CDR3, as DNA: TGCGCCAGCAGCTTAGAAACTGAAGCTTTCTTT. Protein sequence: CASSLETEAFF.

This clone was counted only a few times. The chain uses TRBV25-1 and TRBJ2-1; 8 bases agree with TRBD1. CDR1 is MGHDK and CDR2 is SYGVNS in the germline V gene. This CDR3 has 16 residues. J was trimmed by 4 bases and V by 1 base; bases with no gene match: 6. CDR3 residues: CASSEFLGTGYNEQFF. The CDR3 DNA sequence: TGTGCCAGCAGTGAATTTCTTGGGACAGGTTACAATGAGCAGTTCTTC.

This clone has more than one count but fewer than ten. The same CDR3 arises from other DNA sequences in this sample as well. The rearrangement joins TRBV7-9 to TRBJ1-1; 8 bases match TRBD1. The germline gives CDR1 SEHNR, CDR2 FQNEAQ (reference sequence). Trimming cost V 5 bases and J 5 bases; bases outside gene matches: 7. The CDR3 totals 14 residues. The CDR3 nucleotides are TGTGCCAGCAGCCTGACAGGGGTACGGACTGAAGCTTTCTTT. Its translation: CASSLTGVRTEAFF.

V usage is TRBV9 and J usage is TRBJ2-3; D might be TRBD1 (6 bases). The length of the CDR3 is 15 residues. The ends were cut back, 3 bases at V and 1 base at J, with 12 bases in the middle. The germline V gene has CDR1 SGDLS and CDR2 YYNGEE. CDR3 bases: TGTGCCAGCAGCGCCAGGGCAGGGGGCACAGATACGCAGTATTTT. Protein: CASSARAGGTDTQYF.